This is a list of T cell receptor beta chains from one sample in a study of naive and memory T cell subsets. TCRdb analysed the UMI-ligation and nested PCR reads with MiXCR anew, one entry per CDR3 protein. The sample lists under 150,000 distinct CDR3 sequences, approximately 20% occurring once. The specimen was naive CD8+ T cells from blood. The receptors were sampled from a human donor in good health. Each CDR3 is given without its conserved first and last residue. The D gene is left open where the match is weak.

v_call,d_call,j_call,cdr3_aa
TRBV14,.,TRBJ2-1,ASSFAWTEYYNEQF
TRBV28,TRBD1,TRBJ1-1,ASSHRDSPMNTEAF
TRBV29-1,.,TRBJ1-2,SVDEGNNYGYT
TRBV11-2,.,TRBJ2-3,ASSFIQDTQY
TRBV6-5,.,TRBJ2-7,ASSYSRLHSYEQY
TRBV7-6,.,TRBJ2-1,ASSLARAPTYNEQF
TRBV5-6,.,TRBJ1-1,ASSNPEEAF
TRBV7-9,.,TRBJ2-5,ASSLLGGPQETQY
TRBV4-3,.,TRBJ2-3,ASSQDIKPSTDTQY
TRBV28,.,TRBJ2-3,ASTPLRGPSTDTQY
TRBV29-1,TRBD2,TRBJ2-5,SVEVEEAGDGEETQY
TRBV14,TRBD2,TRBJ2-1,ASSWTGLAGGPASYNEQF
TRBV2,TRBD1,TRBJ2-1,ASSERSGGYNEQF
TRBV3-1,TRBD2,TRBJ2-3,ASSQGGLAGVGDTQY
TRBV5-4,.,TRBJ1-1,ASSSGGSEAF
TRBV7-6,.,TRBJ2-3,ASSLIGGDTQY
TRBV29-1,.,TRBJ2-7,SVLEYEQY
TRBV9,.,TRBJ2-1,ASSSRLGNEQF
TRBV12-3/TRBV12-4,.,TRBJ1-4,ASSLARNREFG
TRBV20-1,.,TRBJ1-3,SARLDSEFFGNTIY
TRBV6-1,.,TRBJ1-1,ASSEQGTIGEAF
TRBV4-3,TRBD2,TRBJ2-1,ASSPGTSVYNEQF
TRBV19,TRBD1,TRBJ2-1,ASYPQLRGPYNEQF
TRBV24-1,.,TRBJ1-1,ATRVGAKTEAF
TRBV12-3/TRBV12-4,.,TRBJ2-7,ASSSGNSYEQY
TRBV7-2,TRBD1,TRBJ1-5,ASSMISGGRQPQH
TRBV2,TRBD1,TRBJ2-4,ASQDGTGYPIQY
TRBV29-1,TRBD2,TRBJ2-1,SVWGLAGVYEQF
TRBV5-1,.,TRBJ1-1,ASSLGLRDTFNTEAF
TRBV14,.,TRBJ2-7,ASSQGARSSYEQY
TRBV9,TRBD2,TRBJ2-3,ASSVGRSSGLTDTQY
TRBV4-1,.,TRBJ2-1,ASSQDRSSYNEQF
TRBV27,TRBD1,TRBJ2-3,ASSLLGQALLGTDTQY
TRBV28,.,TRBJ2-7,ASSFRVPAYEQY
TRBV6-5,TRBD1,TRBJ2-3,ASSYSYGTGHSSTDTQY
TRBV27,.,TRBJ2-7,ASSSGLRGHEQY
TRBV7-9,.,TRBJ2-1,ASSLGSEQF
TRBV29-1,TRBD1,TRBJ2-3,RVGDRSYTQY
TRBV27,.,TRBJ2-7,ASSLSSLLDEQY
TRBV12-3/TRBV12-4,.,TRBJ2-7,ASSVVVEREQY
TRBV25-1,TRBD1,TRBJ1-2,ASSAGGNYGYT
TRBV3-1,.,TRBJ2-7,ASSQDPEAHYEQY
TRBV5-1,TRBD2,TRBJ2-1,ASSSLAGLYNEQF
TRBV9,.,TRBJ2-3,ASSFRQGWGQDTQY
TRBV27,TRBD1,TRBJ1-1,ASNLQGWGTEAF
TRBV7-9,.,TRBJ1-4,ASSLETETSEKLF
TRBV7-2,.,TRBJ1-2,ASSFLSNYGYT
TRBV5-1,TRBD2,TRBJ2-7,ASSLATGTNFYEQY
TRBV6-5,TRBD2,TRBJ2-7,ASSASGTYEQY
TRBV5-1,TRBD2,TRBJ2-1,ASRTSGNYNEQF
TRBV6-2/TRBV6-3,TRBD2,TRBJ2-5,ASSYRTSNRETQY
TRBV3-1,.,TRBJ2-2,ASTPVREFGELF
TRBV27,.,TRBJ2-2,ASSSHGGLAGELF
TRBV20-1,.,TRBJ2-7,SARDLGSYEQY
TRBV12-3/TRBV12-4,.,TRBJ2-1,ASSLTGRDEQF
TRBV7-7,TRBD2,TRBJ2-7,ASSLALGLADEQY
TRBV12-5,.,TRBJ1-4,ASGPPTIGLTEKKLF